These 3 T cell receptor beta chains originate from one sample sequenced in a study of T cells in Graves' hyperthyroidism and ophthalmopathy. The investigators amplified TCR beta CDR3 regions from RNA transcripts. First-round RT-PCR with HTBI primers amplified the TCR CDR3 region. TCRdb re-analysed the multiplex PCR reads in MiXCR, keeping a single row per CDR3 protein. Of roughly 500,000 distinct CDR3 sequences in the sample, about 15% are singletons; the top ten hold almost 6%. The specimen was blood. The origin of the receptors is a woman aged 30 to 39 with Graves' hyperthyroidism that later progressed to Graves' ophthalmopathy.

This chain joins TRBV9 and TRBJ1-1, with 8 bases lining up with TRBD1. The CDR3 has 15 amino acids. The germline gives CDR1 SGDLS, CDR2 YYNGEE. V gave up 4 bases and J gave up 5 bases; unmatched junction bases: 10. The CDR3 loop is CASSSRSGGSTEAFF. Written as DNA, the CDR3 is TGTGCCAGCAGCTCAAGGTCAGGGGGCTCTACTGAAGCTTTCTTT.

This clonotype appeared once. This may come from a read error, since a much larger clone is one base off. CDR3 sequence (DNA): TGTGCCAGCAGCCACGGGGGATTAGGCTACGAGCAGTACTTC. Encoded protein: CASSHGGLGYEQYF. J is TRBJ2-7 and V is TRBV7-2, with D maybe TRBD2 (6 bases). CDR1 is SGHTA and CDR2 is FQGNSA in the germline V gene. V lost 5 bases to trimming and J lost 3 bases, with 14 bases between them. This CDR3 comprises 14 residues. The full variable domain, rest sourced from reference TRBV7-2 and TRBJ2-7, is GAGVSQSPSNKVTEKGKDVELRCDPISGHTALYWYRQSLGQGLEFLIYFQGNSAPDKSGLPSDRFSAERTGGSVSTLTIQRTQQEDSAVYLCASSHGGLGYEQYFGPGTRLTVT.

About this clonotype itself: The junction departs from the called germline gene at one end, perhaps through a read error. The rearrangement uses TRBV2 and TRBJ2-7; the D gene is possibly TRBD2 (5 bases). Germline CDR1 SNHLY, CDR2 FYNNEI. The CDR3 is 12 amino acids. CDR3 DNA: TGTGCCAGCTCACAAGCGGCTGACCGAAAGCACTTC. This encodes CASSQAADRKHF.